This T cell receptor beta chain was profiled in a study of T-cell memory formation after mild COVID-19 (dated by TCRdb to about 2021). With regard to the full study: TCR sequence clusters from the two donors were found to be largely donor specific. Longitudinal TCRalpha and TCRbeta repertoire sequencing tracked T-cell clones expanding and contracting after mild COVID-19 in a couple of donors. The cohort comprised two young, previously healthy adult volunteers, one female and one male. The paper's findings and limits, for the study overall: The study covered only a couple of mild cases, and larger cohorts including severe cases with pre-infection samples were considered necessary. Contracting CD4+ clones appeared mostly in the CM and EM memory subsets, whereas CD8+ clones were enriched in EMRA. The second-wave clones that peaked on day 37 were not confirmed to be SARS-CoV-2 specific. Some responding clones were detected in pre-infection memory, suggesting pre-existing cross-reactive memory T cells joined the SARS-CoV-2 response. Balanced CD4/CD8 phenotypes were observed for clones contracting from day 15 to 85, whereas a bias towards CD4+ was observed for a second wave of clones expanding from day 15 to 37.

Sequencing was carried out with an Illumina NovaSeq 6000. TCRalpha and TCRbeta cDNA libraries were built by 5'RACE with constant-segment primers, adding sample barcodes and unique molecular identifiers. RNA was extracted from every sample with Trizol reagent. The libraries were amplified in two PCR steps, and the second step added a second sample barcode and Illumina TruSeq adapters. Libraries were sequenced on an Illumina NovaSeq with 2 x 150 bp paired-end reads. As for the original processing: With migec v1.2.7, reads were demultiplexed and then collapsed into UMI-guided consensus sequences. With mixcr v2.1.11, UMI consensuses were aligned to TRA and TRB V and J templates and assembled into clonotypes. A clonotype was counted as expanded or contracted only if both edgeR and NoisET called the change significant, with noise models trained on biological replicates. For edgeR calls, the thresholds were a false discovery rate-adjusted p below 0.01 and a log2 fold-change of 1. As an exploratory analysis of dynamics, max-normalized trajectories of the 1000 most abundant clonotypes were examined with PCA combined with hierarchical clustering. Separately sequenced CD4+ and CD8+ repertoires were used to assign the CD4 or CD8 phenotype of responding clones. TCRdb reran the public reads through fastp at Q25 and MiXCR, keeping productive beta chains. Here each entry gathers all rows of one CDR3 protein and keeps the most common genes and DNA. TCRdb, not the authors, supplied the V and J calls. The sample records 250,000 to 350,000 distinct CDR3 sequences, around 15% of which are singletons. Roughly a fifth of the sample is taken by the ten largest.

PBMCs were isolated by Ficoll-Paque density gradient centrifugation. Counted from cysteine to phenylalanine, this CDR3 has 15 amino acids. The DNA shown is the 45-base CDR3, in frame from base 1. CDR1 and CDR2 were assigned from the germline V gene as LGHNA and YSLEER. Trimming takes 2 bases off V and 6 bases off J; junction bases not matched to a gene: 4. This clonotype was seen more than once but under ten times. The antigen this receptor binds is unknown. The record has no base qualities; no much larger clone is one base away. The rearranged chain carries TRBV4-3 and TRBJ2-1; 10 of the junction bases match TRBD2. Sequences were obtained from PBMCs or a T cell subset sorted from them (not recorded which). This receptor was obtained from a man younger than 35 who had mild COVID-19 (a few samples of this study predate the infection). The sample titles of this study are shuffled in the database, so cell type and time point are left out; the donor was told from shared clones. DNA sequence: TGCGCCAGCAGCCAACCTAGCGGGGGCCTCAATGAGCAGTTCTTC. This yields the protein CASSQPSGGLNEQFF.